This T cell receptor (beta chain) was documented in a study of shared clonotypes between healthy human individuals. In the study overall: Three CD4 naive, three CD4 memory, two CD8 naive and one CD8 memory plate were used per donor.

The data were produced by immunoSEQ multiplex PCR, yet TCRdb's version contains in-frame clones alone and is incomplete. The data contain 800,000 to 1,200,000 clones, 75% to 85% of them singletons. CDR1 is MNHEY, CDR2 SVGAGI, per germline. V lost 6 bases and J lost 4, with 9 bases in between. The CDR3 runs to 12 residues. About this clone: The antigen is not known.

Study-level points and caveats: Researchers sampled only blood; tissue repertoires likely differ. Sequencing depth was a factor that was expected to affect clonotype sharing among donors.

The specimen sequenced was memory CD4+ T cells from PBMCs. Specified subset: CD45RA-negative fraction. This rearrangement joins TRBV6-5 to TRBJ1-2, with no clear D. The receptor was derived from a young man in good health. Some clones in this sample may be carry-over from other donors' samples. The CDR3 here is CASRSPIYGYTF. CDR3 in DNA: TGTGCCAGCAGGTCACCCATCTATGGCTACACCTTC.